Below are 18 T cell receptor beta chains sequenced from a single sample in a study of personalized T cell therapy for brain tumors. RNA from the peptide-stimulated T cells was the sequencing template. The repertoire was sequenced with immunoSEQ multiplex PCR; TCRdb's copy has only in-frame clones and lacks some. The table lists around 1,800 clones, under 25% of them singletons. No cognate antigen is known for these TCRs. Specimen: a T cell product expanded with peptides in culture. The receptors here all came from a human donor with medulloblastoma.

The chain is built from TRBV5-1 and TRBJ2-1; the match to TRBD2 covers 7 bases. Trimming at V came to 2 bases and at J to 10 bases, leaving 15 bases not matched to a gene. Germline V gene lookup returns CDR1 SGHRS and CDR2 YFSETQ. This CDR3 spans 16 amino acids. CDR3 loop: CASSFEGPGDGGEQFF. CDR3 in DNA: TGCGCCAGCAGCTTTGAGGGGCCCGGGGACGGGGGGGAGCAGTTCTTC.

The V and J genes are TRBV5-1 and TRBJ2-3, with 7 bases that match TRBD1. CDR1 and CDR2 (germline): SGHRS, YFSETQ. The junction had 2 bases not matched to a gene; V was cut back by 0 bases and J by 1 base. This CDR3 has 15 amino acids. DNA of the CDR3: TGCGCCAGCAGCTTGGGAGGACAGGGCACAGATACGCAGTATTTT. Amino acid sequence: CASSLGGQGTDTQYF.

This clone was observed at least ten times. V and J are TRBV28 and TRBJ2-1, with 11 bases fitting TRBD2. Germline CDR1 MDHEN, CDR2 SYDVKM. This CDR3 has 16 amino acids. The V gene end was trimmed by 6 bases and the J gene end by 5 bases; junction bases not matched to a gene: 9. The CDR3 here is CASSAPLAGVDNEQFF. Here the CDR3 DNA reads TGTGCCAGCAGCGCCCCACTAGCGGGAGTCGACAATGAGCAGTTCTTC.

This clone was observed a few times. The CDR3 loop is CASSPPRTPGPYNSPLHF. CDR3 bases: TGTGCCAGCTCACCACCGAGGACCCCAGGACCCTATAATTCACCCCTCCACTTT. The V gene is TRBV18, the J gene TRBJ1-6; D is unclear. Germline V gene lookup returns CDR1 KGHSH and CDR2 LQKENI. V shed 0 bases and J shed 2 bases, with 14 bases lying between them. This CDR3 contains 18 residues.

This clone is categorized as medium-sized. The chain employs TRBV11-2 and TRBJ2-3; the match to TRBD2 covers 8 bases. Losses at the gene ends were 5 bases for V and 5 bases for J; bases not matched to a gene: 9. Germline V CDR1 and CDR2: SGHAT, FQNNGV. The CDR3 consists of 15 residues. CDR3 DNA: TGTGCCAGCAGCCCACCGGGGGGGCCGTTAGATACGCAGTATTTT. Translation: CASSPPGGPLDTQYF.

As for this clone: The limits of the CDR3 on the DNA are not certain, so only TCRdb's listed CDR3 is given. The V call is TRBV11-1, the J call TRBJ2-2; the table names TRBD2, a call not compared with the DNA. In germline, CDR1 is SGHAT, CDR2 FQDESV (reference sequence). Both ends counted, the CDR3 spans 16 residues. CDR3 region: CASSLFRFRTPGSCFF.

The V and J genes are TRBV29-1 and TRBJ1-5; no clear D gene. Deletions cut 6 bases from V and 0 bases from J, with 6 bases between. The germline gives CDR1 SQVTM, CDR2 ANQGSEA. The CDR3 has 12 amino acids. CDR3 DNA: TGCAGCGTCGGGGATAGCAATCAGCCCCAGCATTTT. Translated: CSVGDSNQPQHF.

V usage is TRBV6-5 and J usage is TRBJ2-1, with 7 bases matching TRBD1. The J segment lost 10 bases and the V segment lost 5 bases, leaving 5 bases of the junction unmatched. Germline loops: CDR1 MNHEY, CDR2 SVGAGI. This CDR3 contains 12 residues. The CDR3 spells CASSQGQREQFF. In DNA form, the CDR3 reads TGTGCCAGCAGTCAGGGACAGAGGGAGCAGTTCTTC.

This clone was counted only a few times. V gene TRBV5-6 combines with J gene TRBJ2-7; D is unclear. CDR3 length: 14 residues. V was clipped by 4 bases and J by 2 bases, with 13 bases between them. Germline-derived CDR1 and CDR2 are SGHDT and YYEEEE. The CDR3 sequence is CASSGERAPYEQYF. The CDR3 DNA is TGTGCCAGCAGCGGTGAAAGGGCGCCCTACGAGCAGTACTTC.

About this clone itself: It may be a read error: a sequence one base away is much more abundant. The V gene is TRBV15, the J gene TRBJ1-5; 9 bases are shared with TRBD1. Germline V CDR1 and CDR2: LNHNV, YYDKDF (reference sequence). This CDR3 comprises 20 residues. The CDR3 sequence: CATSRGGTGSICFGNQHQHF. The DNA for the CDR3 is TGTGCCACCAGCAGAGGAGGGACAGGGTCGATTTGTTTTGGCAATCAGCACCAGCATTTT. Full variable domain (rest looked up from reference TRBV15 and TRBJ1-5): DAMVIQNPRYQVTQFGKPVTLSCSQTLNHNVMYWYQQKSSQAPKLLFHYYDKDFNNEADTPDNFQSRRPNTSFCFLDIRSPGLGDTAMYLCATSRGGTGSICFGNQHQHFGDGTRLSIL.

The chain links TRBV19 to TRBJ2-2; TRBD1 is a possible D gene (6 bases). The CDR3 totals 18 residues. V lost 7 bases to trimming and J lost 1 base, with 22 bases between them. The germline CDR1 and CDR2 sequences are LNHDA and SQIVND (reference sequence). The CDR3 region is CASNDPPWGHKNTGELFF. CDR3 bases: TGTGCCAGTAATGACCCTCCTTGGGGACACAAGAACACCGGGGAGCTGTTTTTT.

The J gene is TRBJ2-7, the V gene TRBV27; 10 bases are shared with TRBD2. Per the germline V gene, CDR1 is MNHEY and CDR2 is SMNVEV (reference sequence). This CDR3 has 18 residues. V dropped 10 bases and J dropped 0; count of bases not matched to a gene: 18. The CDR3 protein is CATRKAGGFKSSSYEQYF. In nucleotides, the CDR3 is TGTGCCACCCGTAAAGCGGGGGGGTTCAAGAGTAGCTCCTACGAGCAGTACTTC.

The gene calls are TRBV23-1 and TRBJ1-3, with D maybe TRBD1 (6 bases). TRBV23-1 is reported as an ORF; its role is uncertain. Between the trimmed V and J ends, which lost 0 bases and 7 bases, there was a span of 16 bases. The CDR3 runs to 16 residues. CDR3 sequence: CASSQSPGQLWNTIYF. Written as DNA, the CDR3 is TGCGCCAGCAGTCAATCACCAGGACAGCTCTGGAACACCATATATTTT.

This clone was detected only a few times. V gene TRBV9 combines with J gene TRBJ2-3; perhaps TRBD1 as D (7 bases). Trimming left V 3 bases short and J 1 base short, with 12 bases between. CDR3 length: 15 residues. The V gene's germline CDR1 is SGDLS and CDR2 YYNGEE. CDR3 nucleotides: TGTGCCAGCAGCGAAACAGGGGAGGGCACAGATACGCAGTATTTT. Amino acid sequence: CASSETGEGTDTQYF.

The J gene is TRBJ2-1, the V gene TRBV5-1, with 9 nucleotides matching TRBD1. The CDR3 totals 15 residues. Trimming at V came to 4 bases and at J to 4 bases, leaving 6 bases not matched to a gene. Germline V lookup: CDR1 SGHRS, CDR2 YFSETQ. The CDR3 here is CASSPQGALYNEQFF. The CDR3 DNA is TGCGCCAGCAGCCCACAGGGGGCCCTTTACAATGAGCAGTTCTTC.

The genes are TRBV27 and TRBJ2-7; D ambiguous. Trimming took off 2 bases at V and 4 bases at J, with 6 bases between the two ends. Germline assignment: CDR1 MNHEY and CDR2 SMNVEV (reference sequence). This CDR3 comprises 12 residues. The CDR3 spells CASSLHGYEQYF. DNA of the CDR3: TGTGCCAGCAGTTTACACGGGTACGAGCAGTACTTC.

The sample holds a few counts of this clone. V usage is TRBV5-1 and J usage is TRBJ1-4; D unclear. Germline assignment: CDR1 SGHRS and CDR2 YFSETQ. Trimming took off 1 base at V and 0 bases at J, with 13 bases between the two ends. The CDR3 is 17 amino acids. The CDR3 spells CASSLPQTPSTNEKLFF. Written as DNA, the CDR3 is TGCGCCAGCAGCTTGCCGCAGACACCTTCAACTAATGAAAAACTGTTTTTT.

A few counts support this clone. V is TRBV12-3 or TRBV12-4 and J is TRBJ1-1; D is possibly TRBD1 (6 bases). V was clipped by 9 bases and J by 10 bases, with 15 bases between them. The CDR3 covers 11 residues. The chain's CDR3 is CARGAGYAAFF. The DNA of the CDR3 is TGTGCCAGGGGGGCAGGATATGCAGCTTTCTTT.